A selection of T cell receptor beta chains follows, all from one sample in a study of blood T cell repertoires in COVID-19. Here immunoSEQ multiplex PCR was the method, and the copy in TCRdb shows in-frame clones only, minus some. Counted here are roughly 350,000 clones, around 87% occurring once; the ten biggest clones make up approximately 4%. Sequencing was done on a sample of peripheral blood. The receptor set was obtained from a woman in her fifties or sixties with active or convalescent COVID-19. The CDR3 runs from the conserved cysteine through the conserved F or W. The D gene is left open where the match is weak. Clone size appears in some rows only: once, few, many, or a class for an expanded clone.

v_gene: TRBV11-2; abundance: -; d_gene: -; j_gene: TRBJ2-1; CDR3nt: TGTGCCAGCAGCTTAGTCGGCAGGGGTGTGAATGAGCAGTTCTTC; CDR3aa: CASSLVGRGVNEQFF
v_gene: TRBV20-1; abundance: -; d_gene: -; j_gene: TRBJ1-6; CDR3nt: TGCAGTGCCAGGGAACAATCAGCCCTCCACTTT; CDR3aa: CSAREQSALHF
v_gene: TRBV7-2; abundance: once; d_gene: TRBD2; j_gene: TRBJ2-7; CDR3nt: TGTGCCAGCAGCTGGAGAGCGGGGTCCTACGAGCAGTACTTC; CDR3aa: CASSWRAGSYEQYF
v_gene: TRBV18; abundance: -; d_gene: -; j_gene: TRBJ1-2; CDR3nt: TGTGCCAGCAGCTCAGGGGCCCAAAGCTATGGCTACACCTTC; CDR3aa: CASSSGAQSYGYTF
v_gene: TRBV15; abundance: -; d_gene: -; j_gene: TRBJ1-4; CDR3nt: TGTGCCACCAGCAGAGACGGTCTTAATGAAAAGCTGTTTTTT; CDR3aa: CATSRDGLNEKLFF
v_gene: TRBV27; abundance: few; d_gene: TRBD2; j_gene: TRBJ2-3; CDR3nt: TGTGCCAGCAGTTTACAGTGGGGGGGTACAGATACGCAGTATTTT; CDR3aa: CASSLQWGGTDTQYF
v_gene: TRBV4-3; abundance: -; d_gene: TRBD2; j_gene: TRBJ2-1; CDR3nt: TGCGCCAGCAGCCCAGCGGGGGGGCTCCCCAATGAGCAGTTCTTC; CDR3aa: CASSPAGGLPNEQFF
v_gene: TRBV28; abundance: -; d_gene: TRBD1; j_gene: TRBJ1-1; CDR3nt: TGTGCCAGCAGATCAGGGGGGAACACTGAAGCTTTCTTT; CDR3aa: CASRSGGNTEAFF
v_gene: TRBV7-9; abundance: -; d_gene: -; j_gene: TRBJ2-2; CDR3nt: TGTGCCAGCAGCTTACACCTTACAGGGACGGGGGAGCTGTTTTTT; CDR3aa: CASSLHLTGTGELFF
v_gene: TRBV29-1; abundance: -; d_gene: TRBD1; j_gene: TRBJ1-1; CDR3nt: TGCAGCGCCAGGGGACAGACGAACACTGAAGCTTTCTTT; CDR3aa: CSARGQTNTEAFF
v_gene: TRBV5-8; abundance: -; d_gene: TRBD2; j_gene: TRBJ2-3; CDR3nt: TGTGCCAGCAGCCCCTTCCCGGGAGGGCCCTCAGATACGCAGTATTTT; CDR3aa: CASSPFPGGPSDTQYF
v_gene: TRBV29-1; abundance: -; d_gene: -; j_gene: TRBJ2-5; CDR3nt: TGCAGCGTTAGACTCTTCCAAGAGACCCAGTACTTC; CDR3aa: CSVRLFQETQYF
v_gene: TRBV19; abundance: -; d_gene: -; j_gene: TRBJ1-1; CDR3nt: TGTGCCAGTAGCCGGGGATCCGTGGGCAACACTGAAGCTTTCTTT; CDR3aa: CASSRGSVGNTEAFF
v_gene: TRBV3-1/TRBV3-2; abundance: -; d_gene: -; j_gene: TRBJ1-2; CDR3nt: TGTGCCAGCAGCCAAGTGTGGGTTGCAGGGTCTAACTATGGCTACACCTTC; CDR3aa: CASSQVWVAGSNYGYTF
v_gene: TRBV27; abundance: -; d_gene: TRBD2; j_gene: TRBJ2-3; CDR3nt: TGTGCCAGCAGTTTTTATAGCGGGACAGATACGCAGTATTTT; CDR3aa: CASSFYSGTDTQYF
v_gene: TRBV19; abundance: -; d_gene: -; j_gene: TRBJ1-5; CDR3nt: TGTGCCAGTAGTATGGTTGGGCCTCCCGTATATAGCAATCAGCCCCAGCATTTT; CDR3aa: CASSMVGPPVYSNQPQHF
v_gene: TRBV4-2; abundance: -; d_gene: -; j_gene: TRBJ2-7; CDR3nt: TGTGCCAGCAGCCAAGATACTGGGGCTAGGTCAAGCGAGCAGTACTTC; CDR3aa: CASSQDTGARSSEQYF
v_gene: TRBV9; abundance: -; d_gene: -; j_gene: TRBJ1-2; CDR3nt: TGTGCCAGCAGCTATGGGAGGGGCTATGGCTACACCTTC; CDR3aa: CASSYGRGYGYTF
v_gene: TRBV10-3; abundance: -; d_gene: TRBD1; j_gene: TRBJ2-7; CDR3nt: TGTGCCATCAGTGACCTACAGGGGTCCCCCTACGAGCAGTACTTC; CDR3aa: CAISDLQGSPYEQYF
v_gene: TRBV10-3; abundance: -; d_gene: TRBD2; j_gene: TRBJ2-7; CDR3nt: TGTGCCATCAGTGCTACCGGGACTAGCGGGAGAAACGAGCAGTACTTC; CDR3aa: CAISATGTSGRNEQYF
v_gene: TRBV5-8; abundance: -; d_gene: -; j_gene: TRBJ2-5; CDR3nt: TGTGCCAGCAGCTTCAGTCGGAGGGGAGGAGAGACCCAGTACTTC; CDR3aa: CASSFSRRGGETQYF
v_gene: TRBV28; abundance: -; d_gene: -; j_gene: TRBJ2-5; CDR3nt: TGTGCCAGCAGTATAAACCAAGAGACCCAGTACTTC; CDR3aa: CASSINQETQYF
v_gene: TRBV3-1/TRBV3-2; abundance: few; d_gene: -; j_gene: TRBJ1-6; CDR3nt: TGTGCCAGCAGCCAAGAAAGAACAGCTAATTCACCCCTCCACTTT; CDR3aa: CASSQERTANSPLHF
v_gene: TRBV5-1; abundance: -; d_gene: -; j_gene: TRBJ2-1; CDR3nt: TGCGCCAGCAGCTTGGGAGTGTATTTTGAGCAGTTCTTC; CDR3aa: CASSLGVYFEQFF
v_gene: TRBV30; abundance: once; d_gene: TRBD2; j_gene: TRBJ2-1; CDR3nt: TGTGCCTGGACTGGGCGGGGGGCCCCGCGGGATGGCGAGCAGTTCTTC; CDR3aa: CAWTGRGAPRDGEQFF
v_gene: TRBV28; abundance: -; d_gene: -; j_gene: TRBJ1-5; CDR3nt: TGTGCCAGCAGTTATCCGGGACATAATCAGCCCCAGCATTTT; CDR3aa: CASSYPGHNQPQHF
v_gene: TRBV6-5; abundance: -; d_gene: -; j_gene: TRBJ1-5; CDR3nt: TGTGCCAGCAGCCAGGATAATAGCAATCAGCCCCAGCATTTT; CDR3aa: CASSQDNSNQPQHF
v_gene: TRBV14; abundance: -; d_gene: -; j_gene: TRBJ2-2; CDR3nt: TGTGCCAGCAGCCCCCTCACAGGCTACACCGGGGAGCTGTTTTTT; CDR3aa: CASSPLTGYTGELFF
v_gene: TRBV10-1; abundance: -; d_gene: TRBD2; j_gene: TRBJ2-7; CDR3nt: TGCGCCAGCAGTGGTCAGCGGGAGACCCGCGAGCAGTACTTC; CDR3aa: CASSGQRETREQYF
v_gene: TRBV5-1; abundance: -; d_gene: -; j_gene: TRBJ2-5; CDR3nt: TGCGCCAGCAGCTTGGCCTCAAGTAGAGAGACCCAGTACTTC; CDR3aa: CASSLASSRETQYF
v_gene: TRBV10-3; abundance: -; d_gene: -; j_gene: TRBJ1-1; CDR3nt: TGTGCCATCAGAGAAAGGACTCCCGGGACTGAAGCTTTCTTT; CDR3aa: CAIRERTPGTEAFF
v_gene: TRBV23-1; abundance: -; d_gene: TRBD2; j_gene: TRBJ2-7; CDR3nt: TGCGCCAGCAGTCAACCCCCCAGGGAGGGCCTCTACGAGCAGTACTTC; CDR3aa: CASSQPPREGLYEQYF
v_gene: TRBV28; abundance: -; d_gene: -; j_gene: TRBJ2-3; CDR3nt: TGTGCCAGCCTTTCCCCCTATAGCGAATCTAGCACAGATACGCAGTATTTT; CDR3aa: CASLSPYSESSTDTQYF
v_gene: TRBV7-8; abundance: few; d_gene: TRBD1; j_gene: TRBJ2-7; CDR3nt: TGTGCCAGCAGCTTGGGGGACAGGGCCCACGAGCAGTACTTC; CDR3aa: CASSLGDRAHEQYF
v_gene: TRBV29-1; abundance: -; d_gene: -; j_gene: TRBJ1-4; CDR3nt: TGCAGCGCCGCAGGTGGGGGGGCTAATGAAAAACTGTTTTTT; CDR3aa: CSAAGGGANEKLFF
v_gene: TRBV7-3; abundance: -; d_gene: TRBD2; j_gene: TRBJ2-3; CDR3nt: TGTGCCAGCAGCTTAACGCGGGGGGGCCACAGTTCCACAGATACGCAGTATTTT; CDR3aa: CASSLTRGGHSSTDTQYF
v_gene: TRBV6-5; abundance: -; d_gene: -; j_gene: TRBJ1-1; CDR3nt: TGTGCCAGCAGTTCCGTAATTGTGAACACTGAAGCTTTCTTT; CDR3aa: CASSSVIVNTEAFF
v_gene: TRBV23-1; abundance: -; d_gene: -; j_gene: TRBJ1-2; CDR3nt: TGCGCCAGCAGTCACTCCGCGGGGCGAGGCTATGGCTACACCTTC; CDR3aa: CASSHSAGRGYGYTF
v_gene: TRBV2; abundance: -; d_gene: -; j_gene: TRBJ2-2; CDR3nt: TGTGCCAGCAGGGGCAGCGGGACCGGGGAGCTGTTTTTT; CDR3aa: CASRGSGTGELFF
v_gene: TRBV7-9; abundance: -; d_gene: TRBD1; j_gene: TRBJ2-5; CDR3nt: TGTGCCAGCAGCCAAGGGACAGGGAGAGAGACCCAGTACTTC; CDR3aa: CASSQGTGRETQYF
v_gene: TRBV7-2; abundance: -; d_gene: -; j_gene: TRBJ2-6; CDR3nt: TGTGCCAGCAGCCGCTTAGCAACCTCTGGGGCCAACGTCCTGACTTTC; CDR3aa: CASSRLATSGANVLTF
v_gene: TRBV11-2; abundance: -; d_gene: -; j_gene: TRBJ2-7; CDR3nt: TGTGCCAGCAGCTTACTCCCACGGGGTAGCTCCTACGAGCAGTACTTC; CDR3aa: CASSLLPRGSSYEQYF
v_gene: TRBV5-1; abundance: -; d_gene: -; j_gene: TRBJ1-1; CDR3nt: TGCGCCAGCATCGGACAGATGAACACTGAAGCTTTCTTT; CDR3aa: CASIGQMNTEAFF
v_gene: TRBV28; abundance: -; d_gene: TRBD1; j_gene: TRBJ2-7; CDR3nt: TGTGCCAGCAGTTTGGGACAGGCTTACTACGAGCAGTACTTC; CDR3aa: CASSLGQAYYEQYF
v_gene: TRBV7-9; abundance: few; d_gene: -; j_gene: TRBJ1-2; CDR3nt: TGTGCCAGCAGCTTAGACAGGGCAGACTATGGCTACACCTTC; CDR3aa: CASSLDRADYGYTF
v_gene: TRBV12-3/TRBV12-4; abundance: -; d_gene: -; j_gene: TRBJ2-2; CDR3nt: TGTGCCAGCAGGGGGGGTCGCGGGGAGCTGTTTTTT; CDR3aa: CASRGGRGELFF
v_gene: TRBV11-2; abundance: -; d_gene: -; j_gene: TRBJ2-7; CDR3nt: TGTGCCAGCAGCAAAAACACAGGGGGGAGGGACGAGCAGTACTTC; CDR3aa: CASSKNTGGRDEQYF
v_gene: TRBV6-5; abundance: -; d_gene: TRBD1; j_gene: TRBJ2-7; CDR3nt: TGTGCCAGCACCCCCTGGCAGGGGGAATCCGTGCAGTACTTC; CDR3aa: CASTPWQGESVQYF
v_gene: TRBV5-1; abundance: -; d_gene: TRBD1; j_gene: TRBJ2-3; CDR3nt: TGCGCCAGCAGCATCGGACAGGGGGGTACAGATACGCAGTATTTT; CDR3aa: CASSIGQGGTDTQYF
v_gene: TRBV2; abundance: -; d_gene: -; j_gene: TRBJ1-5; CDR3nt: TGTGCCAGCAGCGGTGAATTAGATCAGCCCCAGCATTTT; CDR3aa: CASSGELDQPQHF
v_gene: TRBV15; abundance: once; d_gene: TRBD2; j_gene: TRBJ2-3; CDR3nt: TGTGCCACCAGCGGGACTAGCGGCCTCCCGGATACGCAGTATTTT; CDR3aa: CATSGTSGLPDTQYF